This T cell receptor beta chain was identified in a study of blood T cell repertoires in COVID-19. The V and J ends lost 4 bases and 4 bases respectively, with 10 bases between them. CDR1 and CDR2 (germline): LGHDT, YNNKEL (reference sequence). The CDR3 loop spans 13 amino acids. Generated by immunoSEQ multiplex PCR, the TCRdb table keeps only in-frame clones and is missing some. The data show about 200,000 clones, about 89% seen once. What was sequenced was PBMCs or T cells enriched from blood (not recorded which). This chain joins TRBV3-1 (or the pseudogene TRBV3-2) and TRBJ1-1, with a tentative D call TRBD1 (5 bases). This TCR derives from a woman aged 18 to 35 who had recovered from COVID-19. The CDR3 loop is CASSPQGSTEAFF. For the CDR3, the DNA is TGTGCCAGCAGCCCCCAGGGCAGCACTGAAGCTTTCTTT.